Listed here are 5 T cell receptor beta chains from one sample, sequenced in a study of CD8 T cells in Susac syndrome (dated by TCRdb to about 2019). To prepare the library, the immunoSEQ multiplex PCR assay was applied. RNA was extracted with the RNeasy kit and 0.5 to 1 ug was reverse transcribed using random hexamers. TCRdb passed the public sequencing reads through fastp at Q25 and MiXCR, retaining productive beta sequences. Every distinct CDR3 protein forms one entry, paired with its most common genes and DNA. In all, the sample holds around 190,000 distinct CDR3 sequences, and approximately 93% of those were seen once. The top ten constitute 0.1% of the sample. The specimen sequenced was CD4+ T cells from PBMCs. These receptors were collected from a human donor in good health.

The rearrangement joins TRBV30 to TRBJ1-2; 8 bases agree with TRBD1. Germline loops: CDR1 GTSNPN, CDR2 SVGIG (reference sequence). Losses at the gene ends were 1 base for V and 13 bases for J; bases not matched to a gene: 8. This CDR3 has 12 residues. CDR3 sequence (DNA): TGTGCCTGGAGTGGGCAGGGGGCGCGGAGCACCTTC. Its protein is CAWSGQGARSTF.

This clonotype was found once. This chain joins TRBV29-1 and TRBJ1-4; a possible D gene is TRBD1 (6 bases). Trimming left V 7 bases short and J 0 bases short, with 18 bases between. The CDR3 is 16 amino acids. Germline-derived CDR1 and CDR2 are SQVTM and ANQGSEA. Written as DNA, the CDR3 is TGCAGCGCCAGATCGACAGGCGTCACAACTAATGAAAAACTGTTTTTT. As protein: CSARSTGVTTNEKLFF.

The rearrangement uses TRBV7-2 and TRBJ1-2, with 7 bases matching TRBD1. The trim removed 4 bases at V and 3 bases at J, leaving 5 bases unmatched. Germline CDR1 and CDR2: SGHTA and FQGNSA. This CDR3 region has 14 residues. The CDR3 coding sequence is TGTGCCAGCAGCTCACAGGGGAGGGACTATGGCTACACCTTC. Its translation: CASSSQGRDYGYTF.

The V and J genes are TRBV5-1 and TRBJ1-1, with no clear D. The CDR3 length is 12 residues. Deletions cut 0 bases from V and 7 bases from J, with 7 bases between. From germline, CDR1 is SGHRS and CDR2 YFSETQ. The CDR3 loop reads CASSLGRNEAFF. The CDR3 nucleotides are TGCGCCAGCAGCTTGGGGCGGAATGAAGCTTTCTTT.

The chain combines TRBV9 with TRBJ2-2, with D perhaps TRBD2 (6 bases). V was cut by 3 bases and J by 3 bases, with 9 bases left in between. Germline CDR1 and CDR2: SGDLS and YYNGEE. The CDR3 extends over 14 amino acids. CDR3 region: CASSGGVYTGELFF. CDR3 nucleotide sequence: TGTGCCAGCAGCGGGGGGGTATACACCGGGGAGCTGTTTTTT.